Below, one T cell receptor (beta chain) is given with its context. The ends lost 1 base at V and 5 bases at J; junction bases unmatched: 7. The germline gives CDR1 SGHTA, CDR2 FQGNSA. The CDR3 has 16 amino acids. The primer mix had 60 Vbeta and 13 Jbeta primers. Measured with immunoSEQ multiplex PCR; TCRdb has only the in-frame clones, and not every one. The table includes fewer than 200,000 clones, 80% detected once. This entry belongs to a study of cytomegalovirus exposure and HLA in healthy donors. V is TRBV7-2 and J is TRBJ2-3; 9 bases line up with TRBD2. Sequenced: PBMCs. This clonotype originated in a woman aged 45-65 years in good health and CMV-seropositive. CDR3 in DNA: TGTGCCAGCAGCTTAGTAGCGGGGGCGGGAGGAGATACGCAGTATTTT. Residues: CASSLVAGAGGDTQYF.